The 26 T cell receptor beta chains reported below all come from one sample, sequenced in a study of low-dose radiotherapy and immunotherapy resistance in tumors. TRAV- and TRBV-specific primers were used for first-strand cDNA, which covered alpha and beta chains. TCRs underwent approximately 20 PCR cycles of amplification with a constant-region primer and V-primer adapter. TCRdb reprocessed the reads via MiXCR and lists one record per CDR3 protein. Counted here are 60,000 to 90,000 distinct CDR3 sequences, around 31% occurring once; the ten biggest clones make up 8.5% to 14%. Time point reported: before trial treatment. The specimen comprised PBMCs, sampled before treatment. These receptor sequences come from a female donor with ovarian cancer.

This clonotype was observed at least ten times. CDR3 bases: TGTGCCAGCAGGCTCTACACCGGGGAGCTGTTTTTT. Residues: CASRLYTGELFF. V usage is TRBV7-2 and J usage is TRBJ2-2, with D uncertain. Trimming cost V 6 bases and J 3 bases, with 5 bases left between them. CDR1 is SGHTA, CDR2 FQGNSA, per germline. The CDR3 spans 12 residues.

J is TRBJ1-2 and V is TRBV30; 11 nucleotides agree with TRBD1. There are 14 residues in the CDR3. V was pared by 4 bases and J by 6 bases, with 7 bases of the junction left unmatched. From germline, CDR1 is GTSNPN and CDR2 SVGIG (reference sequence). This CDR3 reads CAWTSGQGANGYTF. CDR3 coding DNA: TGTGCCTGGACCAGCGGACAGGGGGCAAATGGCTACACCTTC.

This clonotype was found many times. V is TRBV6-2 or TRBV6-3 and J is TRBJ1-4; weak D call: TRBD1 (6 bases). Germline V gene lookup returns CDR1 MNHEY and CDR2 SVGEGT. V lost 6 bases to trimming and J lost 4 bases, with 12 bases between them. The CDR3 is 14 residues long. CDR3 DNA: TGTGCCAGCAGCGTTGGACAGAGTAATGAAAAACTGTTTTTT. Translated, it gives CASSVGQSNEKLFF.

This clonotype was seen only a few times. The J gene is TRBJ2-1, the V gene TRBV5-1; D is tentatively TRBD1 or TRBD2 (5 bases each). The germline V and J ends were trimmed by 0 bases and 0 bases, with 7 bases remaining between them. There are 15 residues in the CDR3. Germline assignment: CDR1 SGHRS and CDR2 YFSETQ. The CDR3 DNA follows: TGCGCCAGCAGCTTGGGGGGGTTCTCCTACAATGAGCAGTTCTTC. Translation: CASSLGGFSYNEQFF.

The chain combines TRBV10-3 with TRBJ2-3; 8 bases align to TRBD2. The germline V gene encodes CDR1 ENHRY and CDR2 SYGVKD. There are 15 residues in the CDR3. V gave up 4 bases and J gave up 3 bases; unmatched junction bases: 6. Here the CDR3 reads CAISAGSGVTDTQYF. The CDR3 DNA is TGTGCCATCAGTGCGGGTAGCGGGGTGACAGATACGCAGTATTTT.

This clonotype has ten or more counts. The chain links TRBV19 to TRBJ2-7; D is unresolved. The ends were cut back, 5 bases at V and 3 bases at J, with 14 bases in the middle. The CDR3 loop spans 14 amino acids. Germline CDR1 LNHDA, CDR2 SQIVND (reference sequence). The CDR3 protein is CASSLRPADYEQYF. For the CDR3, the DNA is TGTGCCAGTAGTTTGCGGCCGGCGGACTACGAGCAGTACTTC.

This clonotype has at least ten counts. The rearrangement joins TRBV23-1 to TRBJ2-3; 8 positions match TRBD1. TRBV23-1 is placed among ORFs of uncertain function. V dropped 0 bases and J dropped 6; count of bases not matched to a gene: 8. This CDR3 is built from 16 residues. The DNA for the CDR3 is TGCGCCAGCAGTCAATCGGCCAGGGGGCAGGGGGATACGCAGTATTTT. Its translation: CASSQSARGQGDTQYF.

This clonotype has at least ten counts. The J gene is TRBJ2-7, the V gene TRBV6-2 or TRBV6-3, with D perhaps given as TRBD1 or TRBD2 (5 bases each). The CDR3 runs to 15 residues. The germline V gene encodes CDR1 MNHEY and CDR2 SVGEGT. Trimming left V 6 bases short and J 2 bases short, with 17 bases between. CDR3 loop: CASSRPGPQAYEQYF. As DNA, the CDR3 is TGTGCCAGCAGCAGACCGGGACCCCAGGCCTACGAGCAGTACTTC.

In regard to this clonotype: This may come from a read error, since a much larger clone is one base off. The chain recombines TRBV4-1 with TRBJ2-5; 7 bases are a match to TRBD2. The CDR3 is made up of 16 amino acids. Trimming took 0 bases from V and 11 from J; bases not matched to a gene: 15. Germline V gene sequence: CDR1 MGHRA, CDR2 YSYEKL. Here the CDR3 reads CASSQDVGEGRNEQYF. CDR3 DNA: TGCGCCAGCAGCCAAGATGTGGGGGAGGGGAGGAATGAGCAGTACTTC.

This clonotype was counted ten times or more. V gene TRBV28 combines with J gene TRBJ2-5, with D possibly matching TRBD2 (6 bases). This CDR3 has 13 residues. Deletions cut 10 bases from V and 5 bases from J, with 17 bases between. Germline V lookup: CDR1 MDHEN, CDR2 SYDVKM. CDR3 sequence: CANARPGDETQYF. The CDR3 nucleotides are TGTGCCAACGCTCGTCCGGGGGACGAGACCCAGTACTTC. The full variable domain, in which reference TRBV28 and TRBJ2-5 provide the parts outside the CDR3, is DVKVTQSSRYLVKRTGEKVFLECVQDMDHENMFWYRQDPGLGLRLIYFSYDVKMKEKGDIPEGYSVSREKKERFSLILESASTNQTSMYLCANARPGDETQYFGPGTRLLVL.

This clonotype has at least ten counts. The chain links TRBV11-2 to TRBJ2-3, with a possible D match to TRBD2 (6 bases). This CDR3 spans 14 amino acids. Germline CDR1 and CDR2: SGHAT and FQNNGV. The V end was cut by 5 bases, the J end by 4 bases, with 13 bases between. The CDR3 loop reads CASSVRVAADTQYF. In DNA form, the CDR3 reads TGTGCCAGCAGCGTTAGGGTAGCGGCAGATACGCAGTATTTT. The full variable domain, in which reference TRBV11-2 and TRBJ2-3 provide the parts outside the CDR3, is EAGVAQSPRYKIIEKRQSVAFWCNPISGHATLYWYQQILGQGPKLLIQFQNNGVVDDSQLPKDRFSAERLKGVDSTLKIQPAKLEDSAVYLCASSVRVAADTQYFGPGTRLTVL.

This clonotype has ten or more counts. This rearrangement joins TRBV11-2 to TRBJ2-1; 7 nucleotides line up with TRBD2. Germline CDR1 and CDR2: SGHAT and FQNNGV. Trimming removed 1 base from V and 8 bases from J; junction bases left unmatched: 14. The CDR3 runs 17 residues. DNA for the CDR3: TGTGCCAGCAGCTTAGTAATTGGGGGGAGGGCCATATATGAGCAGTTCTTC. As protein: CASSLVIGGRAIYEQFF.

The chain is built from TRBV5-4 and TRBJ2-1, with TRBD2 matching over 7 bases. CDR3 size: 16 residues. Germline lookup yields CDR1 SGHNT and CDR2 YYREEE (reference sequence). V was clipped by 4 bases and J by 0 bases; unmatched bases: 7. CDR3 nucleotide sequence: TGTGCCAGCAGCAAACCTAGCGGCAGCTCCTACAATGAGCAGTTCTTC. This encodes CASSKPSGSSYNEQFF.

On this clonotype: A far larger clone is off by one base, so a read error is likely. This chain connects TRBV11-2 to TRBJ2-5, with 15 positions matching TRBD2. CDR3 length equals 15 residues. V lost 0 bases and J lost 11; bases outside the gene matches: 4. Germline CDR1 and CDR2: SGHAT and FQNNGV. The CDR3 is CASSLDGLAGGRQYF. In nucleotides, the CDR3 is TGTGCCAGCAGCTTAGACGGACTAGCGGGAGGGCGGCAGTACTTC.

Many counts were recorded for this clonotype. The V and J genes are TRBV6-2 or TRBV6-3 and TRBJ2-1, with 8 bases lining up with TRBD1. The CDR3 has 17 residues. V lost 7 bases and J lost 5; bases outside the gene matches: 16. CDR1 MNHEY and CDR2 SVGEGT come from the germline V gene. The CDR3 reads CASKHRDRLQRDNEQFF. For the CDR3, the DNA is TGTGCCAGCAAACACCGGGACAGGTTACAGCGTGACAATGAGCAGTTCTTC.

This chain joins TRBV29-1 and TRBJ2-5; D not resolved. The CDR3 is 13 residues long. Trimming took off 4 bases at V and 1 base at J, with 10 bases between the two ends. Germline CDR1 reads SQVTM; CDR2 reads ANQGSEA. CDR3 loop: CSVVPAIQETQYF. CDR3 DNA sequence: TGCAGCGTTGTTCCAGCAATCCAAGAGACCCAGTACTTC. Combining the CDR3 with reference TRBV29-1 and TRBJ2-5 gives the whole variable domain SAVISQKPSRDICQRGTSLTIQCQVDSQVTMMFWYRQQPGQSLTLIATANQGSEATYESGFVIDKFPISRPNLTFSTLTVSNMSPEDSSIYLCSVVPAIQETQYFGPGTRLLVL.

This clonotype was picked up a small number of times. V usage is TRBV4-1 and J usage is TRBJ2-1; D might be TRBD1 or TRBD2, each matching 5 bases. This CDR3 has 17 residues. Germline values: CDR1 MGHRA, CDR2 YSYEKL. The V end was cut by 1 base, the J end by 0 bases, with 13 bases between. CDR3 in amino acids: CASSQVGTAISYNEQFF. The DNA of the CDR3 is TGCGCCAGCAGCCAAGTGGGGACGGCGATCTCCTACAATGAGCAGTTCTTC.

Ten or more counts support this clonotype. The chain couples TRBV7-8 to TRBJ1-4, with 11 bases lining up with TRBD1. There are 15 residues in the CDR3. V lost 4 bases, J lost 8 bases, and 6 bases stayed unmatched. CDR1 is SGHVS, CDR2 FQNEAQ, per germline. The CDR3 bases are TGTGCCAGCAGCTCCGCCGGGACAGGGGGAGAAAAACTGTTTTTT. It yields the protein CASSSAGTGGEKLFF.

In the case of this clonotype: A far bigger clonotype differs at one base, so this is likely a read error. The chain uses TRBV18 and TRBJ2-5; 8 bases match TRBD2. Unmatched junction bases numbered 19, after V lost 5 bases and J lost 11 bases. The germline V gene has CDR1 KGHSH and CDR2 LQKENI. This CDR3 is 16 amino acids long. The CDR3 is CASSFKPGLEANEQYF. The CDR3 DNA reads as TGTGCCAGCTCATTTAAACCGGGACTAGAAGCCAATGAGCAGTACTTC.

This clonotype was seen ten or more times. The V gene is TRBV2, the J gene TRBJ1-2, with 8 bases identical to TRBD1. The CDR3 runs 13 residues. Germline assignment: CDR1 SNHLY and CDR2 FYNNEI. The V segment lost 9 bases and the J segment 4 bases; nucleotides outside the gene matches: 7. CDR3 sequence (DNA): TGTGCCAGTTTAGACAGGGGATTCTATGGCTACACCTTC. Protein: CASLDRGFYGYTF. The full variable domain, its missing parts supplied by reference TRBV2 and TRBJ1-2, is EPEVTQTPSHQVTQMGQEVILRCVPISNHLYFYWYRQILGQKVEFLVSFYNNEISEKSEIFDDQFSVERPDGSNFTLKIRSTKLEDSAMYFCASLDRGFYGYTFGSGTRLTVV.

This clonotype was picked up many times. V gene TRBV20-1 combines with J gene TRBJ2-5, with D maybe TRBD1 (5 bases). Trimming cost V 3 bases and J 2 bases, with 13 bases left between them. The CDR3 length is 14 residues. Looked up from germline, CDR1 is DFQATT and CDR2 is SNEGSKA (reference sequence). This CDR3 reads CSASTAGAQETQYF. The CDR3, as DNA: TGCAGTGCTAGCACCGCTGGGGCGCAAGAGACCCAGTACTTC.

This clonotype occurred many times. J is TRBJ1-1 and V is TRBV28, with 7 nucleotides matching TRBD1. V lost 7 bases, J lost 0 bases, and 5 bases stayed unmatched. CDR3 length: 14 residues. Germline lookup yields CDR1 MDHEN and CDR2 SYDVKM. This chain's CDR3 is CASTTDRVNTEAFF. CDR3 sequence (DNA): TGTGCCAGCACAACAGACAGGGTGAACACTGAAGCTTTCTTT.

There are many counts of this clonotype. CDR3 bases: TGCGCCAGCAGCCAAGGAGGCAGGGGATCACCCCTCCACTTT. It specifies CASSQGGRGSPLHF. The chain has TRBV4-3 and TRBJ1-6; D is perhaps TRBD1 (6 bases). This CDR3 has 14 amino acids. Germline CDR1 LGHNA, CDR2 YSLEER. V dropped 1 base and J dropped 10 bases, with 11 bases sitting between them.

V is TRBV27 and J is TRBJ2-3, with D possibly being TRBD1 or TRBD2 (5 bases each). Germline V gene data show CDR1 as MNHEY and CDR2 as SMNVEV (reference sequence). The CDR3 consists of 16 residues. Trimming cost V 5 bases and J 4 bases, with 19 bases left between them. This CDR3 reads CASSTRSPRGPDTQYF. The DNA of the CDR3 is TGTGCCAGCAGTACCCGGTCCCCACGGGGACCAGATACGCAGTATTTT.

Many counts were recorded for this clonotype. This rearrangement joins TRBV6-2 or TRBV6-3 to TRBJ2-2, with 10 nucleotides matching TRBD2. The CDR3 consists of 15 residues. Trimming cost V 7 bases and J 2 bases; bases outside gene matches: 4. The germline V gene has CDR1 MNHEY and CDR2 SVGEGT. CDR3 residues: CASTRTSGNTGELFF. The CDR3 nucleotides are TGTGCCAGCACCCGGACTAGCGGAAACACCGGGGAGCTGTTTTTT.

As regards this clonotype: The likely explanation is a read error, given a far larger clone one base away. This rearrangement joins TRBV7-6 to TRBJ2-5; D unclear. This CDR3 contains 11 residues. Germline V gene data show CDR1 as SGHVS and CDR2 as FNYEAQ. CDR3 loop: CASSFAETKYF. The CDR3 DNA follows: TGTGCCAGCAGCTTCGCCGAGACCAAGTACTTC. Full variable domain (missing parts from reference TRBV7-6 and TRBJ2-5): GAGVSQSPRYKVTKRGQDVALRCDPISGHVSLYWYRQALGQGPEFLTYFNYEAQQDKSGLPNDRFSAERPEGSISTLTIQRTEQRDSAMYRCASSFAETKYFGPGTRLLVL.